This T cell receptor beta chain was recorded in a study of T cell changes during pregnancy in multiple sclerosis. The V end lost 7 bases, the J end lost 2 bases, and 15 bases lay between the germline ends. CDR3 size: 15 residues. Germline loops: CDR1 SGHDT, CDR2 YYEEEE. Assay used: immunoSEQ multiplex PCR; TCRdb lists only in-frame clones, some missing. The sample records some 87,000 clones, more than 90% being singletons. The J gene is TRBJ2-2, the V gene TRBV5-6; D gene ambiguous. The starting material was CD4+ T cells from peripheral blood mononuclear cells, obtained before pregnancy. This receptor was obtained from a female donor with multiple sclerosis, enrolled in a pregnancy study. The CDR3 here is CASLRKRSNTGELFF. The CDR3 DNA reads TGTGCCAGCCTCCGCAAGAGGAGTAACACCGGGGAGCTGTTTTTT.